Presented here are 13 T cell receptor beta chains from one specimen sequenced in a study of technical replicates of blood from several donors. Sequenced by immunoSEQ multiplex PCR; TCRdb stores in-frame clones only, minus some. The data show over 60,000 clones, under 90% seen once. Sequences were obtained from PBMCs. The receptors stem from a human donor in good health. Some clones in this sample may be carry-over from other donors' samples.

The CDR3 DNA follows: TGTGCCAGCAGACCCACAGGGTTGGTCACTGAAGCTTTCTTT. This translates into CASRPTGLVTEAFF. This sequence joins TRBV7-2 and TRBJ1-1; tentatively, D is TRBD1 (6 bases). The CDR3 loop spans 14 amino acids. Germline CDR1 reads SGHTA; CDR2 reads FQGNSA. Trimming stripped 6 bases from V and 4 bases from J, with 15 bases between.

The chain uses TRBV6-6 and TRBJ1-6; D gene ambiguous. The CDR3 spans 14 residues. The germline CDR1 and CDR2 sequences are MNHNY and SVGAGI (reference sequence). V was cut by 4 bases and J by 13 bases, with 17 bases left in between. The CDR3 nucleotides are TGTGCCAGCAGTTTCCCCGGGGAGCCTTTCCCCCTCCACTTT. It yields the protein CASSFPGEPFPLHF.

V gene TRBV7-2 combines with J gene TRBJ2-7, with 8 bases that match TRBD2. The CDR3 runs 16 residues. CDR1 is SGHTA, CDR2 FQGNSA, per germline. With 4 bases clipped from V and 0 bases from J, the junction kept 8 bases outside the gene matches. CDR3 coding DNA: TGTGCCAGCAGCTCAATGATAGCGGGGAGCTCCTACGAGCAGTACTTC. Translated: CASSSMIAGSSYEQYF.

The rearrangement joins TRBV18 to TRBJ2-2; tentative D call: TRBD1 (6 bases). The germline CDR1 and CDR2 sequences are KGHSH and LQKENI. V was trimmed by 3 bases and J by 5 bases, leaving 10 bases between them. CDR3 size: 14 residues. The CDR3 coding sequence is TGTGCCAGCTCACCGAAGCAGGGGACCGGGGAGCTGTTTTTT. Its protein is CASSPKQGTGELFF.

This clone turned up a few times. The rearrangement links TRBV5-1 to TRBJ1-5; possibly TRBD1 for D (5 bases). The CDR3 runs to 15 residues. Trimming pared 4 bases from V and 1 base from J, leaving 12 bases between. Germline values: CDR1 SGHRS, CDR2 YFSETQ. The CDR3, as DNA: TGCGCCAGCAGCGCCCAGGGTGGGAGCAATCAGCCCCAGCATTTT. This sequence encodes CASSAQGGSNQPQHF.

This clone was counted once. CDR3: CASSPPSGADTQYF. The CDR3 DNA is TGTGCCAGCTCACCACCATCAGGGGCAGATACGCAGTATTTT. The chain recombines TRBV18 with TRBJ2-3, with D possibly TRBD1 on 6 matching bases. The CDR3 totals 14 residues. The V gene lost 0 bases and the J gene lost 4 bases, with 8 bases spanning the gap. Germline V gene data show CDR1 as KGHSH and CDR2 as LQKENI.

The chain carries TRBV29-1 and TRBJ2-7; possibly TRBD1 for D (7 bases). V was cut by 6 bases and J by 7 bases, with 19 bases left in between. CDR1 and CDR2 from the germline V gene are SQVTM and ANQGSEA. The CDR3 has 13 amino acids. The CDR3 coding sequence is TGCAGCGTCGGCGGGGCAGGGGGGTTTGAGCAGTACTTC. Amino acid sequence: CSVGGAGGFEQYF.

The J gene is TRBJ1-1, the V gene TRBV5-4; D is ambiguous. CDR1 and CDR2 from the germline V gene are SGHNT and YYREEE (reference sequence). The V gene lost 4 bases and the J gene lost 1 base, with 17 bases spanning the gap. The CDR3 extends over 16 amino acids. Here the CDR3 DNA reads TGTGCCAGCAGCCCTCTTGCCTCTAAGAGGAACACTGAAGCTTTCTTT. This translates into CASSPLASKRNTEAFF.

This sequence joins TRBV21-1 and TRBJ2-3; the listed D gene, TRBD2, was not tested against the DNA. TRBV21-1 is noted as a pseudogene. CDR3 length: 17 amino acids. The CDR3 DNA sequence: TGTGCCAGCAGCAACTCAAACCGGACTAGCCCCACAGATACGCAGTATTTT. Its protein product is CASSNSNRTSPTDTQYF.

V is TRBV6-5 and J is TRBJ2-2, with 10 bases identical to TRBD2. CDR3 length: 16 residues. Germline CDR1 MNHEY, CDR2 SVGAGI. Unmatched junction bases numbered 7, after V lost 4 bases and J lost 5 bases. DNA of the CDR3: TGTGCCAGCAGTTCCCCCTCTAGCGGGAGAACCGGGGAGCTGTTTTTT. Translating it yields CASSSPSSGRTGELFF.

The chain employs TRBV5-6 and TRBJ1-6; 8 nucleotides agree with TRBD1. The CDR3 is 18 amino acids. With 0 bases clipped from V and 2 bases from J, the junction kept 7 bases outside the gene matches. CDR1 and CDR2 from the germline V gene are SGHDT and YYEEEE. Here the CDR3 reads CASSLGQGLPPYNSPLHF. The CDR3 DNA sequence: TGTGCCAGCAGCTTGGGACAGGGGCTGCCTCCCTATAATTCACCCCTCCACTTT.

This chain joins TRBV4-1 and TRBJ2-5; D is unclear. Trimming removed 0 bases from V and 7 bases from J, with 12 bases in between. The germline V gene encodes CDR1 MGHRA and CDR2 YSYEKL. This CDR3 has 14 amino acids. The CDR3 DNA reads as TGCGCCAGCAGCCAAGATCCGACATCGGTGACCCAGTACTTC. Protein: CASSQDPTSVTQYF.

This clone has just one count. The chain recombines TRBV6-5 with TRBJ1-5; D remains unclear. Germline V gene data show CDR1 as MNHEY and CDR2 as SVGAGI. The CDR3 is made up of 15 amino acids. V was shortened by 0 bases and J by 0 bases, with 6 bases between the two germline ends. The CDR3 bases are TGTGCCAGCAGTTACTCCCAGAATAGCAATCAGCCCCAGCATTTT. It specifies CASSYSQNSNQPQHF.